This T cell receptor beta chain appears in the sequencing data of a study of blood T cell repertoires in COVID-19. The table came from immunoSEQ multiplex PCR; TCRdb's copy has only in-frame clones and leaves some out. The repertoire holds approximately 99,000 clones, with 80% to 90% as singletons. V was shortened by 3 bases and J by 2 bases, with 10 bases between the two germline ends. The germline CDR1 and CDR2 sequences are SGHNT and YYREEE (reference sequence). The length of the CDR3 is 14 residues. This clonotype was sampled from a human donor in a cohort sampled during active COVID-19. V is TRBV5-4 and J is TRBJ2-3; D is perhaps TRBD2 (6 bases). Sequenced input: peripheral blood. CDR3 nucleotide sequence: TGTGCCAGCAGCTCGGGACTGCACACAGATACGCAGTATTTT. Translating gives CASSSGLHTDTQYF.